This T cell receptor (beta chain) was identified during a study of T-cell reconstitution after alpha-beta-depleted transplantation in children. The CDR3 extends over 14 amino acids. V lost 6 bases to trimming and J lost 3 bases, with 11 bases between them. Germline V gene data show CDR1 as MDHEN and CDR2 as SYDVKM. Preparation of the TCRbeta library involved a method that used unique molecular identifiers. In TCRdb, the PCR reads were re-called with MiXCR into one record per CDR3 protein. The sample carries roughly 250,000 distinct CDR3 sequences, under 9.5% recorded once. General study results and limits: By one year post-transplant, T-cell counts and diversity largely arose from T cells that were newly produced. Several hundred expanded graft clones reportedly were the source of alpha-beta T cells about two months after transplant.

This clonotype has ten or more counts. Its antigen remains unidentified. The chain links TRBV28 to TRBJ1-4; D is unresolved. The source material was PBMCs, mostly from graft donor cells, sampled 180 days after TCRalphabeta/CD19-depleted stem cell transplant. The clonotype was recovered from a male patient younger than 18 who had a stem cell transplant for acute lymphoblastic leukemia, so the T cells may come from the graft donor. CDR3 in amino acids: CASSRTVPNEKLFF. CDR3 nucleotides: TGTGCCAGCAGCCGGACGGTCCCTAATGAAAAACTGTTTTTT.